Sequencing of this T cell receptor beta chain was carried out in a study of OX40 agonist ivuxolimab in advanced cancers. Concerning the study at large: Ivuxolimab was a fully human IgG2 agonistic monoclonal antibody targeting the costimulatory receptor OX40 (CD134). The monotherapy dose-escalation portion (N ≈ 50 patients) of the phase I ivuxolimab trial is reported in the paper. Prior anti-PD-1, anti-PD-L1 or anti-CTLA-4 therapy was permitted, and 35% to 40% of dose-escalation patients had received checkpoint inhibitors. In the dose-escalation cohort, roughly 82% of patients were male, and the mean age was 60 years with a range of roughly 20 to 80. Three dose-escalation patients achieved partial responses, one with hepatocellular carcinoma and two with cutaneous melanoma. Of the approximately 50 dose-escalation patients, hepatocellular carcinoma was present in around 20, melanoma in some 15, renal cell carcinoma in 9 and head and neck cancer in 9. The point of sequencing TCRbeta in the periphery was to test whether ivuxolimab changed TCR sequence diversity and drove clonal T-cell expansion. Intravenous ivuxolimab was administered to patients every 2 weeks at six dose levels: 0.01, 0.1, 0.3, 1.5, 3 and 10 mg/kg.

Paper-wide results and their limitations: After ivuxolimab, more expanded clones were found on average in CD8+ T cells than in CD4+ T cells. At doses from 0.1 to 3.0 mg/kg, clonal expansion was seen in both CD4+ and CD8+ blood T cells between baseline and week 6. In the 0.1-3.0 mg/kg groups, partial responders had among the lowest normalized peripheral clonal expansion, particularly in CD8+ T cells. The antigen specificity of the clonally expanded peripheral T cells was not determined. Low levels of normalized T-cell clonal expansion were also shown by some nonresponding patients.

About this clone itself: What antigen it recognizes has not been identified. Base-call qualities are not available, and no considerably larger clone is one nucleotide away.

Patients with a history of autoimmune disease or receiving systemic immunosuppression were excluded from the trial. In every dose cohort, peripheral blood was drawn for TCR sequencing at baseline, cycle 4 day 1, and cycle 7 day 1. Samples came from an open-label, multicenter, first-in-human phase I dose-escalation trial of ivuxolimab. Adults with locally advanced or metastatic melanoma, renal cell carcinoma, hepatocellular carcinoma or head and neck squamous cell carcinoma were enrolled in the trial. Before TCR sequencing, CD4+ T cells and CD8+ T cells from peripheral blood were sorted into separate populations. The CDR3, cysteine through phenylalanine, is 16 amino acids long. The DNA shown is the 48-base CDR3, in frame from base 1. Genomic DNA was isolated from the sorted cells so that the TCRbeta CDR3 region could be sequenced. The immunoSEQ Assay was used to sequence the TCRbeta CDR3 regions. TCRdb took over this immuneACCESS table, retaining in-frame rearrangements with V and J assigned. Such tables are incomplete; in checked studies, under half of the missing clones stem from an unresolved V gene, and the remainder is unexplained. The sample table shows about 80,000 clones, and roughly 87% are seen once. The ten largest clones take up roughly 0.32% of the sample.

The sequence links TRBV21-1 to TRBJ2-3; no check of the table's D call, TRBD1, against the DNA was made. TRBV21-1 is a pseudogene segment. Sequencing was performed on CD4+ or CD8+ T cells sorted from blood, taken in a trial of the OX40 agonist ivuxolimab. The sequence was obtained from an adult with an advanced solid tumor such as melanoma, head and neck, liver or kidney cancer. The CDR3 is CASSKSGQGYVRYAVF. The nucleotides are TGTGCCAGCAGCAAGTCGGGACAGGGATACGTCAGATACGCAGTATTT.